This T cell receptor beta chain was identified in a study of T cell responses to AZD1222 COVID-19 vaccine. Study-level points and caveats: Females made up more of the donors, who were largely white British, and clonal diversity may have come out too low. Baseline seropositives among AZD1222 recipients totaled only 5 to 7.

TCRdb keeps only in-frame clones here, not all; method: immunoSEQ multiplex PCR. The sample carries 75,000 to 100,000 clones, about 88% recorded once. CDR1 and CDR2 from the germline V gene are SGHTA and FQGNSA. The CDR3 spans 13 residues. Deletions cut 5 bases from V and 4 bases from J, with 11 bases between. Comments on this clone: Its target is not known.

The V and J genes are TRBV7-2 and TRBJ2-5; D is undetermined. The receptor was isolated from an adult in good health. The sequencing here drew on peripheral blood, taken on day 0 of AZD1222 vaccination. The CDR3 coding sequence is TGTGCCAGCAGCGTAAGGGCTGGAGAGACCCAGTACTTC. Its protein product is CASSVRAGETQYF.